This T cell receptor beta chain was profiled in a study of T cells in localized non-small cell lung cancer. CDR1 and CDR2 (germline): MRHNA, SNTAGT. This CDR3 has 14 residues. The V end lost 2 bases, the J end lost 0 bases, and 2 bases lay between the germline ends. Study-wide results and limits: With higher T cell density in blood came longer overall survival.

Produced via immunoSEQ multiplex PCR; TCRdb's table is partial and in-frame only. Among 55,000 to 65,000 clones listed, about nine tenths were seen once. As regards this clone: Its antigen is undetermined.

The chain carries TRBV6-4 and TRBJ2-6; no clear D gene. The origin of this receptor is a man aged 40 to 75 with stage I lung adenocarcinoma. The sequences come from peripheral blood, collected before any cancer treatment. The CDR3 is CASSDDSGANVLTF. CDR3 coding DNA: TGTGCCAGCAGTGACGACTCTGGGGCCAACGTCCTGACTTTC.